A single sample gave rise to the 14 T cell receptor beta chains below, sequenced in a study of beta chain features in type 1 diabetes. All of the isolated RNA was reverse transcribed, so expressed TCRB transcripts were sequenced. Clones were read by immunoSEQ multiplex PCR, and TCRdb kept only the in-frame ones, dropping some. Of 10,000 to 15,000 clones detected, under 50% appear once; the ten largest clones hold over 0.95%. Sequences were obtained from stem cell memory CD4+ T cells from blood. The source of these receptors is a man between 18 and 35 years old in good health.

V gene TRBV7-4 combines with J gene TRBJ2-6, with D hard to call. Germline CDR1 and CDR2: SGHVT and SQSDAQ. V dropped 4 bases and J dropped 5 bases, with 9 bases sitting between them. This CDR3 region has 14 residues. The CDR3 loop is CASSSQSRANVLTF. CDR3 DNA sequence: TGTGCCAGCAGCTCACAAAGTCGGGCCAACGTCCTGACTTTC.

The V gene is TRBV11-2, the J gene TRBJ2-7; TRBD2 might be the D (5 bases). Germline CDR1 reads SGHAT; CDR2 reads FQNNGV. V lost 2 bases to trimming and J lost 0 bases, with 14 bases between them. CDR3 length: 16 amino acids. This chain's CDR3 is CASSLRAGGNSYEQYF. The CDR3 DNA reads TGTGCCAGCAGCTTACGCGCCGGAGGAAACTCCTACGAGCAGTACTTC.

The chain joins TRBV9 to TRBJ2-5; 9 bases fit TRBD2. The CDR3 contains 16 residues. The germline V gene encodes CDR1 SGDLS and CDR2 YYNGEE. The junction had 10 bases not matched to a gene; V was cut back by 3 bases and J by 4 bases. The CDR3 DNA is TGTGCCAGCAGCGGGCGGGAGGGGGGCCCGCTAGAGACCCAGTACTTC. Translation gives CASSGREGGPLETQYF.

The chain has TRBV29-1 and TRBJ1-1; 11 bases are a match to TRBD1. Germline loops: CDR1 SQVTM, CDR2 ANQGSEA. Trimming cost V 3 bases and J 5 bases; bases outside gene matches: 5. The CDR3 consists of 14 residues. CDR3 coding DNA: TGCAGCGTTGATGCGGGACAGGGGGTTACTGAAGCTTTCTTT. This sequence encodes CSVDAGQGVTEAFF. The full variable domain, completed using reference TRBV29-1 and TRBJ1-1, is SAVISQKPSRDICQRGTSLTIQCQVDSQVTMMFWYRQQPGQSLTLIATANQGSEATYESGFVIDKFPISRPNLTFSTLTVSNMSPEDSSIYLCSVDAGQGVTEAFFGQGTRLTVV.

The genes are TRBV7-2 and TRBJ2-4; tentatively, D is TRBD1 (5 bases). The V gene's germline CDR1 is SGHTA and CDR2 FQGNSA. The CDR3 spans 15 residues. The V and J ends lost 4 bases and 2 bases respectively, with 12 bases between them. The DNA of the CDR3 is TGTGCCAGCAGCTCAGGGATTTGGTCCAAAAACATTCAGTACTTC. It yields the protein CASSSGIWSKNIQYF.

This chain joins TRBV6-6 and TRBJ2-7; 10 bases match TRBD1. Trimming removed 2 bases from V and 5 bases from J; junction bases left unmatched: 6. The CDR3 length is 15 residues. CDR1 is MNHNY, CDR2 SVGAGI, per germline (reference sequence). DNA for the CDR3: TGTGCCAGCAGTTACACCGGGACAGGGGAAAACGAGCAGTACTTC. Translation gives CASSYTGTGENEQYF.

This clone was counted a few times. The chain combines TRBV6-6 with TRBJ2-5; D remains unclear. Germline V lookup: CDR1 MNHNY, CDR2 SVGAGI (reference sequence). The CDR3 loop spans 13 amino acids. V shed 2 bases and J shed 1 base, with 5 bases lying between them. CDR3 DNA sequence: TGTGCCAGCAGTTACCGGGTCCAAGAGACCCAGTACTTC. Protein: CASSYRVQETQYF.

This clone occurred a few times. The rearrangement uses TRBV5-5 and TRBJ2-3; 12 bases are a match to TRBD1. Germline V lookup: CDR1 SGHKS, CDR2 YYEKEE (reference sequence). V gave up 4 bases and J gave up 4 bases; unmatched junction bases: 4. The CDR3 contains 15 residues. CDR3 residues: CASSLGTGGPDTQYF. The CDR3 coding sequence is TGTGCCAGCAGCCTCGGGACAGGGGGCCCAGATACGCAGTATTTT.

The chain couples TRBV6-5 to TRBJ2-7, with 8 bases fitting TRBD1. V gave up 2 bases and J gave up 6 bases; unmatched junction bases: 6. This CDR3 region has 14 residues. Looked up from germline, CDR1 is MNHEY and CDR2 is SVGAGI. CDR3 sequence: CASSYGQGSAEQYF. DNA for the CDR3: TGTGCCAGCAGTTACGGACAGGGTTCCGCCGAGCAGTACTTC.

The chain recombines TRBV2 with TRBJ2-7; 10 bases line up with TRBD1. The CDR3 covers 15 residues. Germline CDR1 and CDR2: SNHLY and FYNNEI. V lost 7 bases, J lost 1 base, and 7 bases stayed unmatched. The CDR3 DNA sequence: TGTGCCAGCACGAAGGGGACAGGGGAATCCTACGAGCAGTACTTC. Translation gives CASTKGTGESYEQYF.

The rearrangement uses TRBV7-9 and TRBJ1-1; D gene ambiguous. The V gene lost 6 bases and the J gene lost 1 base, with 15 bases spanning the gap. The CDR3 contains 15 residues. Germline lookup yields CDR1 SEHNR and CDR2 FQNEAQ (reference sequence). CDR3 sequence: CASSLTWAQNTEAFF. DNA for the CDR3: TGTGCCAGCAGTTTAACTTGGGCACAGAACACTGAAGCTTTCTTT.

The chain is built from TRBV5-1 and TRBJ2-4, with D maybe TRBD1 (5 bases). The CDR3 is 15 amino acids. With 3 bases removed from V and 1 base from J, the gap between germline ends came to 11 bases. Per the germline V gene, CDR1 is SGHRS and CDR2 is YFSETQ. CDR3 in amino acids: CASSSLQDAKNIQYF. In nucleotides, the CDR3 is TGCGCCAGCAGCTCGTTACAGGATGCCAAAAACATTCAGTACTTC.

This clone was detected once. The chain is built from TRBV5-1 and TRBJ2-3; D not certain. This CDR3 is built from 13 residues. Germline V gene lookup returns CDR1 SGHRS and CDR2 YFSETQ. V dropped 0 bases and J dropped 3 bases, with 5 bases sitting between them. The CDR3 DNA follows: TGCGCCAGCAGCTTGGGCCTAACAGATACGCAGTATTTT. Translating it yields CASSLGLTDTQYF.

The rearrangement links TRBV5-1 to TRBJ2-7; D possibly corresponds to TRBD1 (6 bases). This CDR3 is built from 16 residues. Trimming shortened V by 3 bases and J by 0 bases, and 16 bases separated the two germline ends. Germline assignment: CDR1 SGHRS and CDR2 YFSETQ. This CDR3 is CASSYGSGTPSYEQYF. In DNA form, the CDR3 reads TGCGCCAGCAGCTACGGATCCGGGACACCCTCCTACGAGCAGTACTTC.